This T cell receptor beta chain was documented in a study of blood T cell repertoires in COVID-19. Study summary: COVID-19 samples from acute and convalescent phases originated in the United States, Italy and Spain. Nucleic acid was either cDNA or gDNA, and it came from T cells, B-cell-depleted T cells, or PBMCs.

Trimming took 5 bases from V and 4 from J; bases not matched to a gene: 5. Per the germline V gene, CDR1 is MNHEY and CDR2 is SMNVEV (reference sequence). The CDR3 spans 15 residues. Study processing details: Counts of nucleated cells, estimated from reference gene primer amplification, were obtained. The repertoire was sequenced with immunoSEQ multiplex PCR; TCRdb's copy has only in-frame clones and lacks some. V, J and clone size are those of that table, while D and trimming were read from the DNA. The sample records more than 120,000 clones, roughly 90% being singletons. The receptor was derived from a woman aged 50 to 60 with acute or convalescent COVID-19. V gene TRBV27 combines with J gene TRBJ2-1; 10 nucleotides agree with TRBD1. The sample comprised peripheral blood. The CDR3 DNA follows: TGTGCCAGCAGTGACCGGGACAGGGGATACAATGAGCAGTTCTTC. Its translation is CASSDRDRGYNEQFF.